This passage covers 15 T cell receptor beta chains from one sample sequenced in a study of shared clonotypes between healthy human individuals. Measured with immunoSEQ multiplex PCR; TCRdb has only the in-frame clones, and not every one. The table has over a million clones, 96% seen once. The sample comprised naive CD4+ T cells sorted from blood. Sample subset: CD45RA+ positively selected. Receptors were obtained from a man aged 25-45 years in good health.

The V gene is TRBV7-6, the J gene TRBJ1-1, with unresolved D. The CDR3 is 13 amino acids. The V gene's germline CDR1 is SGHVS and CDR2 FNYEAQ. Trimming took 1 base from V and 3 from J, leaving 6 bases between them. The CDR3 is CASSLGVDTEAFF. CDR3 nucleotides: TGTGCCAGCAGCTTAGGCGTGGACACTGAAGCTTTCTTT. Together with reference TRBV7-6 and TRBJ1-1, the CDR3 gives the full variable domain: GAGVSQSPRYKVTKRGQDVALRCDPISGHVSLYWYRQALGQGPEFLTYFNYEAQQDKSGLPNDRFSAERPEGSISTLTIQRTEQRDSAMYRCASSLGVDTEAFFGQGTRLTVV.

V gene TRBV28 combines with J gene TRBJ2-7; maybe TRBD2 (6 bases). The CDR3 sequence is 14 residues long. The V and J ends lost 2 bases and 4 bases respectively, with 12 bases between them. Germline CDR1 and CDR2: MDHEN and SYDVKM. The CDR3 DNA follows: TGTGCCAGCAGTTTAGACGGGAGTGCTTACGAGCAGTACTTC. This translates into CASSLDGSAYEQYF.

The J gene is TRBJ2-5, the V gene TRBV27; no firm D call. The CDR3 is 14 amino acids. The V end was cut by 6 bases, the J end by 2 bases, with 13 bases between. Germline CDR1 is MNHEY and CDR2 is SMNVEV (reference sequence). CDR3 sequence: CASSRPDQQETQYF. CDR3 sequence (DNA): TGTGCCAGCAGCCGACCTGACCAACAAGAGACCCAGTACTTC.

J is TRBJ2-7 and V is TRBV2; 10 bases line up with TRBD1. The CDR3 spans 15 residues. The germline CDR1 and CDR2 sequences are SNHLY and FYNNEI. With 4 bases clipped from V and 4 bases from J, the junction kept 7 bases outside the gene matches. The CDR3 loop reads CASSGDRGRRYEQYF. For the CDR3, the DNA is TGTGCCAGCAGTGGCGACAGGGGGCGAAGGTACGAGCAGTACTTC.

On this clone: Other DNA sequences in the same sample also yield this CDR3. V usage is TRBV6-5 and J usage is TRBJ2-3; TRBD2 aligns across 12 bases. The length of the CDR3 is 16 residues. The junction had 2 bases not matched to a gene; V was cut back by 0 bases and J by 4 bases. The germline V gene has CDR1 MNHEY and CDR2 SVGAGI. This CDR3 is CASSYSGTSGSDTQYF. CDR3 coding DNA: TGTGCCAGCAGTTACTCCGGGACTAGCGGGTCAGATACGCAGTATTTT.

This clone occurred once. The CDR3 spells CASSRTGNLSYEQYF. The CDR3 bases are TGTGCCAGCAGCCGGACAGGGAACCTCTCATACGAGCAGTACTTC. V is TRBV7-9 and J is TRBJ2-7; 8 bases match TRBD1. There are 15 residues in the CDR3. Germline lookup yields CDR1 SEHNR and CDR2 FQNEAQ (reference sequence). V shed 5 bases and J 4 bases; nucleotides not matched to a gene: 10. The full variable domain, rest sourced from reference TRBV7-9 and TRBJ2-7, is DTGVSQNPRHKITKRGQNVTFRCDPISEHNRLYWYRQTLGQGPEFLTYFQNEAQLEKSRLLSDRFSAERPKGSFSTLEIQRTEQGDSAMYLCASSRTGNLSYEQYFGPGTRLTVT.

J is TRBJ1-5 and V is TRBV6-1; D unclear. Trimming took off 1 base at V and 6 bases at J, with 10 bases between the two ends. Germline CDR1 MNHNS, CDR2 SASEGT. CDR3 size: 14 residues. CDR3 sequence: CASSEVPGGQPQHF. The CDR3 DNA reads TGTGCCAGCAGTGAAGTGCCGGGCGGTCAGCCCCAGCATTTT.

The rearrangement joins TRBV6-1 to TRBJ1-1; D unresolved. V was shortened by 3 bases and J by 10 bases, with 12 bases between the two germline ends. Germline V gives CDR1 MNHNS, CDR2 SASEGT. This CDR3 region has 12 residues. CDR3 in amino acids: CASSDFFRSAFF. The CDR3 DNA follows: TGTGCCAGCAGTGACTTCTTTAGGTCAGCTTTCTTT.

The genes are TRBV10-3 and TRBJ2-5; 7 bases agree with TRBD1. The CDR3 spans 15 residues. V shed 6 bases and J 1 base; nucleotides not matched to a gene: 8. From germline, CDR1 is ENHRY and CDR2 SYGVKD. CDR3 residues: CAIRLTGQTQETQYF. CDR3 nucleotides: TGTGCCATCAGACTTACGGGACAGACCCAAGAGACCCAGTACTTC.

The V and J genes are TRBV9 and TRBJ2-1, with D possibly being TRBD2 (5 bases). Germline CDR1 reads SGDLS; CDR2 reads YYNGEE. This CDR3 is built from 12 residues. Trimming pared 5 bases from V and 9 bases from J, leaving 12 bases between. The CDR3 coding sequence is TGTGCCAGCAGATCCTATCGGGGTGAGCAGTTCTTC. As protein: CASRSYRGEQFF.

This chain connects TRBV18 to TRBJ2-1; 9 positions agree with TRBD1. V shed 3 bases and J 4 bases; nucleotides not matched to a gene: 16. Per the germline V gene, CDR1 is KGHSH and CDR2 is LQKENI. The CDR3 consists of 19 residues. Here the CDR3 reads CASSPKFGLRTGDYNEQFF. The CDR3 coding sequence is TGTGCCAGCTCACCTAAATTTGGGTTGCGGACAGGGGATTACAATGAGCAGTTCTTC.

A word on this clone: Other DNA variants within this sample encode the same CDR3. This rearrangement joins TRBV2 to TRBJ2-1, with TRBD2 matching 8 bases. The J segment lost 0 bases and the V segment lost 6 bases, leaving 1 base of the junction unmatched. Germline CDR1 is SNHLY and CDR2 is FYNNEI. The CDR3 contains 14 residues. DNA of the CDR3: TGTGCCAGCAGCGCGGGAGGCTCCTACAATGAGCAGTTCTTC. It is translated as CASSAGGSYNEQFF.

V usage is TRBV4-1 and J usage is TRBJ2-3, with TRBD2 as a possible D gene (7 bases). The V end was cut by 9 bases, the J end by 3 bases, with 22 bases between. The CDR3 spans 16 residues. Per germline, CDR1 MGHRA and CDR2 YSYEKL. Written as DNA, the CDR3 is TGCGCCAGTTCTGTTTCGGGGGGCATAATGACAGATACGCAGTATTTT. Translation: CASSVSGGIMTDTQYF.

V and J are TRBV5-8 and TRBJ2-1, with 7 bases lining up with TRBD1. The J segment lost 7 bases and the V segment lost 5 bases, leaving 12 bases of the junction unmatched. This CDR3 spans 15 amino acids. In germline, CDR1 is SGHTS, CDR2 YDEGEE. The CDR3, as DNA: TGTGCCAGCAGAGCCGGGACAGAGAATGGTAATGAGCAGTTCTTC. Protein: CASRAGTENGNEQFF.

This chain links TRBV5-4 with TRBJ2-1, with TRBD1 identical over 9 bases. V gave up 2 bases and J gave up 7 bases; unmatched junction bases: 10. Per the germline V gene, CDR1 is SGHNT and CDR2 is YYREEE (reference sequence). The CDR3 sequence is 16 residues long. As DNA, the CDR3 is TGTGCCAGCAGCTTCCCGACGGGGACAGGGAAGAATGAGCAGTTCTTC. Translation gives CASSFPTGTGKNEQFF.